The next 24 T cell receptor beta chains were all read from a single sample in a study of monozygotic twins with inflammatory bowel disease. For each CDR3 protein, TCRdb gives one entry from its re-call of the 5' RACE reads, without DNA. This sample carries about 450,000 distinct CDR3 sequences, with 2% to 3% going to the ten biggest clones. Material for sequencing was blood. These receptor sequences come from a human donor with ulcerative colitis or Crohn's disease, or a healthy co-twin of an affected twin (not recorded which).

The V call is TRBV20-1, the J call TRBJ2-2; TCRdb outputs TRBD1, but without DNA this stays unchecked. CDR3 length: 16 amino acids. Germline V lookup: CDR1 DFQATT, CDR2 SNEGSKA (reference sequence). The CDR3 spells CSARTTGTDNTGELFF.

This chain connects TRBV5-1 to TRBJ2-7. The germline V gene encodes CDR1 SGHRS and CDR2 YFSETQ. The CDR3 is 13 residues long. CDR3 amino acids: CASSPDGSYEQYF.

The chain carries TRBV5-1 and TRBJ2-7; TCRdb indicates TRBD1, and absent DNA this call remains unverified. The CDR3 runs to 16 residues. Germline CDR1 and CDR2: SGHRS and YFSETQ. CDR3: CASSLMSMAGNYEQYF.

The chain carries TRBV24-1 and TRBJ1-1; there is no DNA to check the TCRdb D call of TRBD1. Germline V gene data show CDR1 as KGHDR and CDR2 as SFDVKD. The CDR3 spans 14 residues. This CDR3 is CATSGKGTGTEAFF.

The chain's CDR3 is CASSIQGAAGNTIYF. This chain joins TRBV7-2 and TRBJ1-3; lacking DNA, the TRBD1 call made by TCRdb goes unchecked. Germline loops: CDR1 SGHTA, CDR2 FQGNSA. The CDR3 has 15 residues.

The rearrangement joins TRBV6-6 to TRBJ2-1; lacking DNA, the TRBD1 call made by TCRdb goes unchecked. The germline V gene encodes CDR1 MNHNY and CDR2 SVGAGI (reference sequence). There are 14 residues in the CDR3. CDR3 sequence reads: CASSLGTNYNEQFF.

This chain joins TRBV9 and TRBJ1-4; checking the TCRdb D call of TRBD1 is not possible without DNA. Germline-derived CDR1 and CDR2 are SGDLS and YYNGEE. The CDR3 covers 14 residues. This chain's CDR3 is CASSSGQAAQKLFF.

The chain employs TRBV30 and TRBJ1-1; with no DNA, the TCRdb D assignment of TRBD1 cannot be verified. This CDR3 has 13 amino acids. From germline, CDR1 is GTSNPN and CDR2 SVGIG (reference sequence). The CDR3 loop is CACNMQGMTEAFF.

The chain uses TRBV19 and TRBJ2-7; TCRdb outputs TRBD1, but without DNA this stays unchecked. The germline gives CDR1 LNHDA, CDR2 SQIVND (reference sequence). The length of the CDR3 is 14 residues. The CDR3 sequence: CASSMEGARGEQYF. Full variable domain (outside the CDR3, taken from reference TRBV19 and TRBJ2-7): DGGITQSPKYLFRKEGQNVTLSCEQNLNHDAMYWYRQDPGQGLRLIYYSQIVNDFQKGDIAEGYSVSREKKESFPLTVTSAQKNPTAFYLCASSMEGARGEQYFGPGTRLTVT.

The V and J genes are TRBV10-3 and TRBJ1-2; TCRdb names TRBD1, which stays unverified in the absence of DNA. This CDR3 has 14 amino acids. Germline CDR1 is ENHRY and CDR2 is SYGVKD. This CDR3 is CAIRDPSGGYGYTF.

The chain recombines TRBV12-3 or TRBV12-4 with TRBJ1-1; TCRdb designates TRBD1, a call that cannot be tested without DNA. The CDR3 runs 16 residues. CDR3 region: CASSRRRTARNTETFF.

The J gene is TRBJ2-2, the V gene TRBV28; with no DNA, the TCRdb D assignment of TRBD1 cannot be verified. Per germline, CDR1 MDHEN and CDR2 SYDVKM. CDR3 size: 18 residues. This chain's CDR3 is CASSLGYGSRRNTGELFF. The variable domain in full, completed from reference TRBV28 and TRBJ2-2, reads DVKVTQSSRYLVKRTGEKVFLECVQDMDHENMFWYRQDPGLGLRLIYFSYDVKMKEKGDIPEGYSVSREKKERFSLILESASTNQTSMYLCASSLGYGSRRNTGELFFGEGSRLTVL.

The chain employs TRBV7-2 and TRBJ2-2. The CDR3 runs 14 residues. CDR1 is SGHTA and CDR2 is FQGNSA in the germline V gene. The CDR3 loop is CASSWVGLTGELFF. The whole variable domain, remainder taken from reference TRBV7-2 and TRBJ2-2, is GAGVSQSPSNKVTEKGKDVELRCDPISGHTALYWYRQSLGQGLEFLIYFQGNSAPDKSGLPSDRFSAERTGGSVSTLTIQRTQQEDSAVYLCASSWVGLTGELFFGEGSRLTVL.

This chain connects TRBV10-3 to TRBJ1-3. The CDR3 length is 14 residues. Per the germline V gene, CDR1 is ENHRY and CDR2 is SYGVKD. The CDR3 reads CAIRGASSGNTIYF.

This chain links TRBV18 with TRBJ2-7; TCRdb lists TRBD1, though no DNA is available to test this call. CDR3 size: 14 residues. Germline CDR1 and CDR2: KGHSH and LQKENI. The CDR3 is CASSAKGDPYEQYF. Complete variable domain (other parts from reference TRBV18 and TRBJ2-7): NAGVMQNPRHLVRRRGQEARLRCSPMKGHSHVYWYRQLPEEGLKFMVYLQKENIIDESGMPKERFSAEFPKEGPSILRIQQVVRGDSAAYFCASSAKGDPYEQYFGPGTRLTVT.

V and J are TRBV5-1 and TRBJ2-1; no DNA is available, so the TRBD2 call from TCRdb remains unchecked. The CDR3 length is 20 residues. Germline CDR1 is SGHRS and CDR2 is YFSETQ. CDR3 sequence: CASSLAQGSGALSSYNEQFF.

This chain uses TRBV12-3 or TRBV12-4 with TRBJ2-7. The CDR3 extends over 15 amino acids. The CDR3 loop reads CASSPVVGATYEQYF.

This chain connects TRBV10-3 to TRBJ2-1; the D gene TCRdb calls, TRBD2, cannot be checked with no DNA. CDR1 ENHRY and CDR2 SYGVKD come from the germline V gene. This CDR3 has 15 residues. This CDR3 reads CAISNSGRRGNEQFF.

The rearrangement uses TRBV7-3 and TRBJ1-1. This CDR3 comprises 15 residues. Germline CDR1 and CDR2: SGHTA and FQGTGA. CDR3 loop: CASSLNLGGDTEAFF.

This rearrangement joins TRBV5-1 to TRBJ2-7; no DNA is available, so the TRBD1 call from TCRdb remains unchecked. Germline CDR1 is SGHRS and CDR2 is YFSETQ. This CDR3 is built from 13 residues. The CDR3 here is CASSPGTAYEQYF. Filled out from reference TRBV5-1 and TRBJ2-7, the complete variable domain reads KAGVTQTPRYLIKTRGQQVTLSCSPISGHRSVSWYQQTPGQGLQFLFEYFSETQRNKGNFPGRFSGRQFSNSRSEMNVSTLELGDSALYLCASSPGTAYEQYFGPGTRLTVT.

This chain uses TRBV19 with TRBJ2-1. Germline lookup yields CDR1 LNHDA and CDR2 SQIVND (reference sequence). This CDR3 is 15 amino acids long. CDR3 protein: CASSDKESSYNEQFF.

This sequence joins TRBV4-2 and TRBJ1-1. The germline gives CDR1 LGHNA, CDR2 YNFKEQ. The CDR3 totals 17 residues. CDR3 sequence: CASSLPSGGEMGTEAFF.

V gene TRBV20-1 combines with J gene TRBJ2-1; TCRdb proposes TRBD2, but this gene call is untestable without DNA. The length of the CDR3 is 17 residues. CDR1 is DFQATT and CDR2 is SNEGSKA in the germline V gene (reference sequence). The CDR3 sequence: CSADPSGGNLLGNEQFF.

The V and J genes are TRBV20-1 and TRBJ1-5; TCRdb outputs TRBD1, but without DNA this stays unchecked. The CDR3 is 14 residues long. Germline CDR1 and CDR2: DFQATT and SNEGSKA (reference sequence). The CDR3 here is CSARDRQGGHPQHF.